This T cell receptor beta chain was identified in a study of monozygotic twins with inflammatory bowel disease (dated by TCRdb to the late 2010s). General notes on the study: In total, 30 or so monozygotic twin pairs made up the full study: 19 Danish pairs, all IBD-discordant, plus nine German pairs, of which four were IBD-concordant and five were IBD-discordant. The search for disease-associated traits relied mainly on comparing, within discordant pairs, IBD patients with their genetically identical healthy co-twins. Each individual had, on average, about 151 000 unique TCRalpha sequences and 181 000 unique TCRbeta sequences available for analysis. On the study overall, not on this receptor specifically: No single strong signal or clonotype linked to IBD turned up in the results, so the idea that one exists was not supported. IBD patients shared fewer clonotypes with other individuals than healthy twins did, most markedly in patients showing signs of disease activity. IBD patients had lower TCRbeta repertoire diversity, measured by the inverse Simpson index, than their healthy co-twins. Concordant and discordant twins showed no difference in repertoire similarity, possibly because of limited statistical power. Because patients received different immunosuppressive treatments, the repertoires may have picked up extra background noise and variability between individuals. Different T cell subtypes could not be distinguished in the analysis.

Receptor libraries were prepared by 5' RACE. Preparation of each TCR library used around 3,500 ng of total RNA. cDNA was synthesized with SMARTScribe reverse transcriptase in eight separate reactions per sample. During cDNA synthesis, template switching was used to introduce unique molecular identifiers that contained a 6-nucleotide sample barcode. TCRalpha and TCRbeta cDNA was amplified in two nested PCRs of approximately 17 and 9 cycles, and bead purification was carried out after each PCR. Before amplification, the cDNA was treated with uracil DNA-glycosylase and purified using the QIAquick PCR purification kit. The second PCR added Illumina TruSeq-compatible adapters along with sample-specific barcodes. Library quality and concentration were assessed using TapeStation and Qubit, and 4.5 to 5.5 ng of each library was pooled. Pooled libraries were sequenced on an Illumina HiSeq2500 single-index Rapid Run with 2 x 100 bp reads and custom sequencing primers. In the authors' own workflow: MiGEC version 1.2.6 was used for UMI-based consensus assembly to correct PCR and sequencing errors. MiXCR version 2.1.1 handled V(D)J alignment, clonotype assembly and CDR3 extraction. Gene usage, clonotype sharing and MAIT/NKT TCR abundance were normalised by analysing the top 1000, 10 000 and 20 000 clonotypes per sample. After downsampling to 27 000 UMIs, diversity was calculated as the inverse Simpson index using the vegan R package. Paired Mann-Whitney U tests were applied to discordant twin pairs, and Benjamini-Hochberg correction was used for multiple testing. TCRdb reprocessed the reads and provides one entry for every CDR3 protein sequence; no DNA is given. TCRdb's processing, not the authors' own work, is the source of the V and J calls. The sample table includes about 210,000 distinct CDR3 sequences. The ten largest clones add up to roughly 1.7% of the sample.

A 2.5 ml peripheral blood sample was drawn into PAXgene tubes per donor and stored at -80°C. Total RNA was isolated from whole blood with the PAXgene blood miRNA kit on an automated QIAcube, without T cell sorting. Peripheral blood from monozygotic twin pairs who were concordant or discordant for inflammatory bowel disease underwent deep TCRalpha and TCRbeta repertoire profiling using unique molecular barcoding. Smoking habits were recorded for all twin pairs, and individuals were classified as current, former or never smokers. Points on this clonotype: Its antigen is currently not known.

This clonotype originated in a human donor with ulcerative colitis or Crohn's disease, or a healthy co-twin of an affected twin (not recorded which). The source material was blood.

The CDR3 protein sequence reads: CSETGDFSTDTQYF. The chain is assembled from TRBV20-1 and TRBJ2-3; TCRdb picks TRBD1, but there is no DNA to check that call. CDR1 and CDR2 (DFQATT, SNEGSKA) derive from the germline V gene (reference sequence). There are 14 amino acids in the CDR3, from cysteine to phenylalanine inclusive. The DNA sequence is not available.